This is a list of T cell receptor beta chains from one sample in a study of shared clonotypes between healthy human individuals. TCRdb keeps only in-frame clones here, not all; method: immunoSEQ multiplex PCR. The sample has 600,000 to 750,000 clones; approximately 72% are singletons. The sample was memory CD4+ T cells sorted from blood. These receptors were collected from a woman between 25 and 40 years old in good health. CDR3s include the opening cysteine and the closing phenylalanine or tryptophan. The D gene is left open where the match is weak. For some rows the clone size is stated as once, few or many, or as a class when expanded; others skip it.

CDR3 protein	CDR3 DNA	clone size	J gene	D gene	V gene
CASSPAGINGNTIYF	TGTGCCAGCTCACCAGCAGGGATCAATGGAAACACCATATATTTT	NA	TRBJ1-3	NA	TRBV18
CASSFLQLRTEAFF	TGTGCCAGCAGTTTTTTACAGCTGAGGACTGAAGCTTTCTTT	NA	TRBJ1-1	NA	TRBV28
CASSQSWERATNEKLFF	TGCGCCAGCAGTCAATCTTGGGAACGTGCAACTAATGAAAAACTGTTTTTT	NA	TRBJ1-4	NA	TRBV23-1
CATSLRGRWETQYF	TGTGCCACCAGCCTCAGGGGGCGTTGGGAGACCCAGTACTTC	NA	TRBJ2-5	TRBD1	TRBV15
CASSLVRDLTGTDTQYF	TGTGCCAGCAGCTTGGTGCGGGATCTGACGGGCACAGATACGCAGTATTTT	NA	TRBJ2-3	NA	TRBV5-6
CASSERLGLANQETQYF	TGTGCCAGCAGTGAGCGTTTGGGACTAGCGAACCAAGAGACCCAGTACTTC	NA	TRBJ2-5	TRBD2	TRBV2
CASSPGLAGAEEQYF	TGTGCCAGCAGCCCGGGACTAGCGGGAGCAGAGGAGCAGTACTTC	NA	TRBJ2-7	TRBD2	TRBV7-8
CASSPGQGIDEQYF	TGTGCCAGCAGTCCAGGACAGGGGATCGACGAGCAGTACTTC	NA	TRBJ2-7	TRBD1	TRBV27
CASIGGANYGYTF	TGTGCCAGCATTGGGGGAGCTAACTATGGCTACACCTTC	NA	TRBJ1-2	NA	TRBV28
CASSYGEQPQHF	TGTGCCAGCTCCTACGGGGAGCAGCCCCAGCATTTT	few	TRBJ1-5	NA	TRBV7-9
CASSDQGTNTGELFF	TGTGCCAGCAGTGACCAGGGTACCAACACCGGGGAGCTGTTTTTT	NA	TRBJ2-2	NA	TRBV2
CASRSGAYEQYF	TGCGCCAGTCGGAGCGGTGCCTACGAGCAGTACTTC	few	TRBJ2-7	NA	TRBV10-2
CASSLGGLNGELFF	TGTGCCAGCAGTTTGGGGGGCCTAAACGGGGAGCTGTTTTTT	NA	TRBJ2-2	NA	TRBV28
CASSLGILNTEAFF	TGTGCCAGCAGCTTAGGTATCTTGAACACTGAAGCTTTCTTT	once	TRBJ1-1	NA	TRBV11-2
CASSVGSGGHNEQFF	TGTGCCAGCAGTGTAGGCTCGGGCGGCCACAATGAGCAGTTCTTC	few	TRBJ2-1	NA	TRBV6-4
CASPRGTEAFF	TGTGCCAGCCCGAGGGGGACTGAAGCTTTCTTT	NA	TRBJ1-1	NA	TRBV28
CASRRRTSASYEQYF	TGTGCCAGTAGAAGAAGGACTAGCGCCTCCTACGAGCAGTACTTC	NA	TRBJ2-7	TRBD2	TRBV19
CASSPMRGLLNTEAFF	TGTGCCAGCAGTCCTATGAGGGGGCTCCTGAACACTGAAGCTTTCTTT	NA	TRBJ1-1	TRBD1	TRBV27
CASSIFTWITDRDNEQFF	TGTGCCAGTAGTATTTTCACGTGGATCACAGACCGGGATAATGAGCAGTTCTTC	NA	TRBJ2-1	NA	TRBV19
CASSQGRGLQGNNEQFF	TGCGCCAGCAGCCAAGGGAGGGGCCTTCAGGGGAACAATGAGCAGTTCTTC	NA	TRBJ2-1	NA	TRBV4-1
CASSPGRNQPQHF	TGTGCCAGCTCACCGGGCCGCAATCAGCCCCAGCATTTT	few	TRBJ1-5	NA	TRBV18
CASSPWRSITYEQYF	TGTGCCAGCTCACCGTGGCGGAGTATAACCTACGAGCAGTACTTC	NA	TRBJ2-7	NA	TRBV18
CATSRTGQWGYTF	TGTGCCACCAGCAGAACGGGACAGTGGGGCTACACCTTC	NA	TRBJ1-2	TRBD1	TRBV15
CASSPVRQGLAAYIQYF	TGCGCCAGCAGCCCCGTTAGACAGGGGCTAGCGGCATACATTCAGTACTTC	NA	TRBJ2-4	NA	TRBV4-1
CASSRGGRRGSNEQFF	TGTGCCAGCAGCCGCGGGGGCAGAAGGGGTAGCAATGAGCAGTTCTTC	few	TRBJ2-1	NA	TRBV28
CATRGAELAKNIQYF	TGTGCCACCAGAGGGGCAGAGTTAGCCAAAAACATTCAGTACTTC	NA	TRBJ2-4	NA	TRBV15
CASSSGLAGVRFEQFF	TGCGCCAGCAGCTCGGGACTAGCGGGAGTCAGGTTTGAGCAGTTCTTC	few	TRBJ2-1	TRBD2	TRBV5-1
CASSWETGQETQYF	TGCGCCAGCAGCTGGGAGACAGGGCAAGAGACCCAGTACTTC	once	TRBJ2-5	TRBD1	TRBV5-1
CASSAVTGEDSTNYGYTF	TGTGCCAGCAGTGCGGTTACGGGGGAGGACAGCACTAACTATGGCTACACCTTC	few	TRBJ1-2	NA	TRBV25-1
CASSLVSGAYNEQFF	TGTGCCAGCAGCTTGGTTAGCGGGGCATACAATGAGCAGTTCTTC	few	TRBJ2-1	TRBD2	TRBV5-4
CASSQGGNTIYF	TGCGCCAGCAGCCAAGGCGGAAACACCATATATTTT	many	TRBJ1-3	NA	TRBV4-1
CASSTQGASGNTIYF	TGCGCCAGCAGCACACAGGGGGCATCTGGAAACACCATATATTTT	NA	TRBJ1-3	TRBD1	TRBV5-1
CASTGRGADTYNEQFF	TGTGCCAGCACCGGACGGGGAGCGGATACCTACAATGAGCAGTTCTTC	NA	TRBJ2-1	NA	TRBV5-4
CASSPRVKAGNTEAFF	TGTGCCAGCTCACCAAGGGTCAAAGCGGGCAACACTGAAGCTTTCTTT	NA	TRBJ1-1	NA	TRBV18
CASSRQRGRDTEAFF	TGTGCCAGCAGCCGGCAGAGGGGGCGGGACACTGAAGCTTTCTTT	NA	TRBJ1-1	TRBD1	TRBV11-2
CASSSSAGADTQYF	TGTGCCAGCAGTTCTTCAGCGGGAGCAGATACGCAGTATTTT	NA	TRBJ2-3	TRBD2	TRBV28
CASSLDFAGNTEAFF	TGCGCCAGCAGCTTGGATTTCGCGGGGAACACTGAAGCTTTCTTT	NA	TRBJ1-1	NA	TRBV5-1
CASSGLGGLYNEQFF	TGTGCCAGCAGTGGTCTGGGCGGCCTCTACAATGAGCAGTTCTTC	few	TRBJ2-1	NA	TRBV2
CASSLRGSAGNEQFF	TGTGCCAGCAGTTTACGCGGGAGCGCGGGTAATGAGCAGTTCTTC	NA	TRBJ2-1	TRBD2	TRBV27
CASSEGVAFMFNEQFF	TGTGCCAGCAGTGAAGGGGTGGCGTTTATGTTCAATGAGCAGTTCTTC	NA	TRBJ2-1	NA	TRBV6-1
CASSKTGTSGTEQFF	TGTGCCAGCAGCAAGACGGGGACTAGCGGCACTGAGCAGTTCTTC	NA	TRBJ2-1	TRBD2	TRBV5-4
CASSYWQGEAFF	TGTGCCAGCAGTTACTGGCAGGGTGAAGCTTTCTTT	NA	TRBJ1-1	NA	TRBV6-4
CATSKETSGSNEQYF	TGTGCCACCAGCAAGGAGACTAGCGGGAGTAACGAGCAGTACTTC	many	TRBJ2-7	TRBD2	TRBV15
CASSPDGTPGGELFF	TGCGCCAGCAGCCCGGATGGGACGCCCGGCGGGGAGCTGTTTTTT	NA	TRBJ2-2	NA	TRBV5-1
CSVEELWDTQYF	TGCAGCGTTGAAGAATTATGGGATACGCAGTATTTT	NA	TRBJ2-3	NA	TRBV29-1
CASSPETGGKETQYF	TGTGCCAGCTCACCTGAAACAGGGGGCAAAGAGACCCAGTACTTC	NA	TRBJ2-5	TRBD1	TRBV18
CSASLGNEQFF	TGCAGTGCTAGCCTTGGTAATGAGCAGTTCTTC	NA	TRBJ2-1	NA	TRBV20-1
CAISEWREDVETQYF	TGTGCCATCAGTGAGTGGCGGGAGGACGTCGAGACCCAGTACTTC	NA	TRBJ2-5	TRBD2	TRBV10-3
CAIMMDGSNYGYTF	TGTGCCATCATGATGGACGGATCTAACTATGGCTACACCTTC	few	TRBJ1-2	NA	TRBV6-1
CASSELGSGANVLTF	TGTGCCAGCAGTGAATTGGGGTCTGGGGCCAACGTCCTGACTTTC	NA	TRBJ2-6	NA	TRBV2
CASSQDLSVWYTEAFF	TGCGCCAGCAGCCAAGATCTGAGTGTGTGGTACACTGAAGCTTTCTTT	NA	TRBJ1-1	NA	TRBV4-1